These 26 T cell receptor beta chains share one sample of origin, sequenced in a study of CD8 T cells in ankylosing spondylitis. TCRdb re-derived calls from the 5' RACE reads in MiXCR, one entry per CDR3 protein. The table includes 85,000 to 90,000 distinct CDR3 sequences, 25% to 35% detected once. The material sequenced was blood, either unsorted or a sorted T cell fraction (not recorded which). The source of these receptors is a male donor with ankylosing spondylitis or in good health (not recorded which).

This chain links TRBV18 with TRBJ2-1; no firm D call. The CDR3 sequence is 16 residues long. The V end lost 3 bases, the J end lost 7 bases, and 19 bases lay between the germline ends. Germline CDR1 and CDR2: KGHSH and LQKENI. The CDR3 nucleotides read TGTGCCAGCTCACCGAAGAGTTACAGCAGTCAGAATGAGCAGTTCTTC. Its protein is CASSPKSYSSQNEQFF.

This clonotype was observed a few times. The chain is built from TRBV5-6 and TRBJ2-7; D is unclear. Germline V lookup: CDR1 SGHDT, CDR2 YYEEEE. The CDR3 loop spans 13 amino acids. Trimming pared 2 bases from V and 5 bases from J, leaving 11 bases between. Written as DNA, the CDR3 is TGTGCCAGCAGCTTTGGGGTTAGCCACGAGCAGTACTTC. This gives the protein CASSFGVSHEQYF.

This clonotype was picked up one time. The rearrangement joins TRBV7-9 to TRBJ2-7; D is undetermined. The CDR3 totals 14 residues. With 1 base removed from V and 3 bases from J, the gap between germline ends came to 10 bases. Germline V gene sequence: CDR1 SEHNR, CDR2 FQNEAQ (reference sequence). The CDR3 DNA reads TGTGCCAGCAGCTTAGGACACATCAACTACGAGCAGTACTTC. Protein product: CASSLGHINYEQYF.

The chain is built from TRBV4-2 and TRBJ2-3; 7 bases map to TRBD2. Germline V gene lookup returns CDR1 LGHNA and CDR2 YNFKEQ. Trimming took 6 bases from V and 5 from J; bases not matched to a gene: 17. The CDR3 spans 17 residues. The CDR3 is CASRERSQRGMGDTQYF. In DNA form, the CDR3 reads TGTGCCAGCAGGGAAAGATCCCAGCGGGGTATGGGAGATACGCAGTATTTT.

This chain connects TRBV29-1 to TRBJ2-3; D unclear. V lost 1 base to trimming and J lost 3 bases, with 8 bases between them. This CDR3 spans 13 amino acids. Germline lookup yields CDR1 SQVTM and CDR2 ANQGSEA. The CDR3 sequence is CSVEGDGTDTQYF. The CDR3 coding sequence is TGCAGCGTTGAAGGAGATGGGACAGATACGCAGTATTTT.

This chain connects TRBV9 to TRBJ1-6; a possible D gene is TRBD1 (6 bases). The V end was cut by 4 bases, the J end by 7 bases, with 12 bases between. This CDR3 has 14 residues. Germline CDR1 SGDLS, CDR2 YYNGEE. The CDR3 loop is CASSHRVDNSPLHF. The CDR3 DNA follows: TGTGCCAGCAGCCACAGGGTTGACAATTCACCCCTCCACTTT.

The chain joins TRBV19 to TRBJ2-3; no reliable D call. This CDR3 spans 14 amino acids. CDR1 is LNHDA, CDR2 SQIVND, per germline (reference sequence). Trimming cost V 10 bases and J 6 bases, with 20 bases left between them. The chain's CDR3 is CATRTRFEGDTQYF. The CDR3 coding sequence is TGTGCCACCCGGACCCGCTTTGAAGGCGATACGCAGTATTTT.

This clonotype was detected ten times or more. This chain joins TRBV20-1 and TRBJ1-5, with D perhaps matching TRBD1 (5 bases). The CDR3 has 15 amino acids. V gave up 4 bases and J gave up 6 bases, with 19 bases separating them. Germline-derived CDR1 and CDR2 are DFQATT and SNEGSKA (reference sequence). CDR3 amino acids: CSATFQGGKGQPQHF. The CDR3 DNA is TGCAGTGCTACTTTTCAGGGAGGGAAGGGTCAGCCCCAGCATTTT.

This sequence joins TRBV11-2 and TRBJ2-5; D possibly matches TRBD1 or TRBD2 (5 bases each). The germline V gene encodes CDR1 SGHAT and CDR2 FQNNGV. Deletions cut 4 bases from V and 2 bases from J, with 14 bases between. This CDR3 spans 15 amino acids. The chain's CDR3 is CASSSIRGVQETQYF. CDR3 coding DNA: TGTGCCAGCAGCTCAATCCGAGGGGTACAAGAGACCCAGTACTTC.

The chain carries TRBV27 and TRBJ2-7; 9 nucleotides line up with TRBD1. Trimming took 6 bases from V and 9 from J; bases not matched to a gene: 6. In germline, CDR1 is MNHEY, CDR2 SMNVEV (reference sequence). The CDR3 spans 12 residues. CDR3 coding DNA: TGTGCCAGCAGAGGGACAGGGAGCGGGCAGTACGTC. Translating it yields CASRGTGSGQYV.

V and J are TRBV7-3 and TRBJ2-2; 10 positions agree with TRBD2. The CDR3 covers 17 residues. The germline gives CDR1 SGHTA, CDR2 FQGTGA. Losses at the gene ends were 2 bases for V and 7 bases for J; bases not matched to a gene: 10. Here the CDR3 reads CASSLLAGEGWLGELFF. In nucleotides, the CDR3 is TGTGCCAGCAGCTTACTAGCGGGAGAAGGGTGGCTCGGGGAGCTGTTTTTT.

With regard to this clonotype: The junction shows a germline mismatch at one end, possibly a read error. In DNA, the CDR3 is TGTGCCACCAGCAGAGTTCTTGGTCACACCGTCTCTGGGGCCAACGGCCTGACTTTC. This encodes CATSRVLGHTVSGANGLTF. The V gene is TRBV15, the J gene TRBJ2-6; TRBD1 is a possible D gene (5 bases). Germline V lookup: CDR1 LNHNV, CDR2 YYDKDF (reference sequence). This CDR3 has 19 residues.

The chain uses TRBV24-1 and TRBJ2-7, with 10 nucleotides matching TRBD2. Germline trimming cut 2 bases from V and 2 bases from J; bases unmatched to any gene: 11. Germline CDR1 KGHDR, CDR2 SFDVKD. The CDR3 is 18 amino acids. The CDR3: CATSDSPTGTSDAYEQYF. The DNA of the CDR3 is TGTGCCACCAGTGATTCTCCGACCGGGACTAGCGACGCCTACGAGCAGTACTTC.

There are a few counts of this clonotype. V gene TRBV20-1 combines with J gene TRBJ1-5, with 8 nucleotides matching TRBD1. There are 16 residues in the CDR3. Germline assignment: CDR1 DFQATT and CDR2 SNEGSKA (reference sequence). V shed 6 bases, J shed 0 bases, and the junction held 10 bases outside the gene matches. CDR3 protein: CSANRGSPYSNQPQHF. CDR3 nucleotides: TGCAGTGCAAACAGGGGGAGCCCATATAGCAATCAGCCCCAGCATTTT.

This chain uses TRBV7-6 with TRBJ2-3; D unclear. CDR3 size: 15 residues. Germline-derived CDR1 and CDR2 are SGHVS and FNYEAQ. V was cut by 6 bases and J by 2 bases, with 15 bases left in between. The CDR3 is CASRSQTVHTDTQYF. The CDR3 region has the DNA TGTGCCAGCAGGTCTCAGACCGTACACACAGATACGCAGTATTTT.

This clonotype occurred many times. The chain couples TRBV12-3 or TRBV12-4 to TRBJ1-1, with D perhaps TRBD1 (5 bases). Trimming removed 3 bases from V and 3 bases from J, with 17 bases in between. The CDR3 covers 16 residues. The CDR3, as DNA: TGTGCCAGCAGTTTTCTTGAAGGGAAAGGGGACACTGAAGCTTTCTTT. It translates to CASSFLEGKGDTEAFF.

This clonotype was counted a few times. The chain combines TRBV7-3 with TRBJ2-1, with TRBD2 matching 7 bases. CDR1 is SGHTA and CDR2 is FQGTGA in the germline V gene. V dropped 4 bases and J dropped 5; count of bases not matched to a gene: 5. The CDR3 runs to 14 residues. CDR3: CASSSTGGNNEQFF. The DNA for the CDR3 is TGTGCCAGCAGCTCAACGGGGGGAAACAATGAGCAGTTCTTC.

With respect to this clonotype: The germline gene is not matched at one end of the junction; a read error may be the cause. The rearrangement uses TRBV7-2 and TRBJ2-7; 9 bases are shared with TRBD1. The length of the CDR3 is 13 residues. The V gene's germline CDR1 is SGHTA and CDR2 FQGNSA. The CDR3 region has the DNA TGTGCCAGCAGCTTAGTTACCGGGACAGGGCCTTATTTC. It translates to CASSLVTGTGPYF. Looking up the rest from reference TRBV7-2 and TRBJ2-7 gives the full variable domain: GAGVSQSPSNKVTEKGKDVELRCDPISGHTALYWYRQSLGQGLEFLIYFQGNSAPDKSGLPSDRFSAERTGGSVSTLTIQRTQQEDSAVYLCASSLVTGTGPYFGPGTRLTVT.

V usage is TRBV5-1 and J usage is TRBJ2-6, with D unresolved. Looked up from germline, CDR1 is SGHRS and CDR2 is YFSETQ. This CDR3 is 16 amino acids long. V was shortened by 4 bases and J by 0 bases, with 11 bases between the two germline ends. CDR3 in amino acids: CASSAMALSGANVLTF. In nucleotides, the CDR3 is TGCGCCAGCAGCGCAATGGCCCTCTCTGGGGCCAACGTCCTGACTTTC. The variable domain in full, with the rest retrieved from reference TRBV5-1 and TRBJ2-6, is KAGVTQTPRYLIKTRGQQVTLSCSPISGHRSVSWYQQTPGQGLQFLFEYFSETQRNKGNFPGRFSGRQFSNSRSEMNVSTLELGDSALYLCASSAMALSGANVLTFGAGSRLTVL.

The rearrangement joins TRBV5-1 to TRBJ2-3; TRBD2 matches at 7 bases. CDR3 length: 16 residues. V lost 0 bases, J lost 0 bases, and 4 bases stayed unmatched. CDR1 SGHRS and CDR2 YFSETQ come from the germline V gene. CDR3: CASSLVGSGSTDTQYF. The CDR3 nucleotides are TGCGCCAGCAGCTTGGTGGGTAGCGGGAGCACAGATACGCAGTATTTT.

This clonotype was recorded at least ten times. V usage is TRBV15 and J usage is TRBJ2-3; 11 bases are shared with TRBD2. This CDR3 spans 17 amino acids. Trimming cost V 0 bases and J 2 bases; bases outside gene matches: 4. Germline V gene sequence: CDR1 LNHNV, CDR2 YYDKDF (reference sequence). CDR3: CATSRELAGASTDTQYF. CDR3 sequence (DNA): TGTGCCACCAGCAGAGAACTAGCGGGAGCCTCCACAGATACGCAGTATTTT.

The chain combines TRBV16 with TRBJ1-1; no clear D gene. CDR3 size: 13 residues. V lost 5 bases and J lost 2, with 9 bases in between. CDR1 and CDR2 (germline): KGHSY, FQNENV. The CDR3 loop is CASSVGRNTEAFF. In nucleotides, the CDR3 is TGTGCCAGCAGCGTTGGGCGTAACACTGAAGCTTTCTTT.

This clonotype appeared a few times. The V call is TRBV20-1, the J call TRBJ1-2, with unresolved D. V lost 7 bases and J lost 8, with 17 bases in between. Germline V gene data show CDR1 as DFQATT and CDR2 as SNEGSKA (reference sequence). This CDR3 region has 12 residues. The chain's CDR3 is CSDQQEVGGYTF. CDR3 coding DNA: TGCAGTGACCAGCAAGAAGTGGGGGGCTACACCTTC.

V and J are TRBV7-8 and TRBJ2-1; D possibly uses TRBD1 or TRBD2 (6 bases each). Germline V gene lookup returns CDR1 SGHVS and CDR2 FQNEAQ. This CDR3 contains 16 residues. The V and J ends lost 1 base and 8 bases respectively, with 18 bases between them. The CDR3 DNA reads TGTGCCAGCAGCTTAGTATTGTCCGGGGGCGGGGATGAGCAGTTCTTC. This sequence encodes CASSLVLSGGGDEQFF. Supplemented by reference TRBV7-8 and TRBJ2-1, the full variable domain reads GAGVSQSPRYKVAKRGQDVALRCDPISGHVSLFWYQQALGQGPEFLTYFQNEAQLDKSGLPSDRFFAERPEGSVSTLKIQRTQQEDSAVYLCASSLVLSGGGDEQFFGPGTRLTVL.

This chain links TRBV7-8 with TRBJ1-5; D uncertain. The V and J ends lost 2 bases and 5 bases respectively, with 7 bases between them. The CDR3 consists of 13 residues. Germline V gene lookup returns CDR1 SGHVS and CDR2 FQNEAQ. CDR3 sequence (DNA): TGTGCCAGCAGCTTAAGGACCGATCAGCCCCAGCATTTT. It is translated as CASSLRTDQPQHF.

The rearrangement links TRBV3-1 to TRBJ2-6; D call uncertain. V shed 7 bases and J shed 2 bases, with 9 bases lying between them. The CDR3 length is 14 residues. Germline values: CDR1 LGHDT, CDR2 YNNKEL (reference sequence). CDR3 amino acids: CASTKEAGANVLTF. The CDR3 nucleotides are TGTGCCAGCACCAAAGAGGCTGGGGCCAACGTCCTGACTTTC.